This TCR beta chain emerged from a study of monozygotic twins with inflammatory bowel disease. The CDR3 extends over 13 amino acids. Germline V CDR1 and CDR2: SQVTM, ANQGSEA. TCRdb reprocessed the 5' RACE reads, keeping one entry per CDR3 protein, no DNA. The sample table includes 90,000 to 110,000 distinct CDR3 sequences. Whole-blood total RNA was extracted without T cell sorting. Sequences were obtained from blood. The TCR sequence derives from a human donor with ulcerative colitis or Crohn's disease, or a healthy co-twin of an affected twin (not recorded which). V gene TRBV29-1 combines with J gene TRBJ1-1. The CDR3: CSVEGVLNTEAFF.